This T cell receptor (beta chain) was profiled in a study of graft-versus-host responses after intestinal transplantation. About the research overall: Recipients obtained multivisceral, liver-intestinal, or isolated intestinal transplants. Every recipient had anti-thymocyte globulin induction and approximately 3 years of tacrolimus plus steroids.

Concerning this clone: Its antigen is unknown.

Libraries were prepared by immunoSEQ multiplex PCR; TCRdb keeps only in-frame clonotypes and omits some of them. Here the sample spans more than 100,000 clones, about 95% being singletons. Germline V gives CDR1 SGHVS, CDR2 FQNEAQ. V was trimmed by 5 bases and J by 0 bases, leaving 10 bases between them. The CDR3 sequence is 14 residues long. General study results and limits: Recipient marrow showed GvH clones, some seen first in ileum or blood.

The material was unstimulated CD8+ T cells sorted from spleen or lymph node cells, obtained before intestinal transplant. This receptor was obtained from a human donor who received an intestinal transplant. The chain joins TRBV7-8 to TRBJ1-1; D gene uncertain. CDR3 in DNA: TGTGCCAGCAGCCCCGCAGACATGAACACTGAAGCTTTCTTT. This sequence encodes CASSPADMNTEAFF.